Listed below are T cell receptor beta chains from one sample, sequenced in a study of response to subunit inactivated influenza vaccine. TCRdb processed the RT-PCR reads anew with MiXCR; each CDR3 protein has one entry. Among around 580,000 distinct CDR3 sequences listed, about 10% were seen once. The material sequenced was PBMCs from blood, taken on the day of vaccination. These receptors all come from a man between 50 and 59 years old who received an inactivated influenza vaccine. Each CDR3 is given with its conserved first and last residue. Each record gives: V gene, D gene, J gene, CDR3 protein. A D gene is named only where the DNA matches it firmly.

>TRBV5-6|TRBD2|TRBJ2-1
CASSLAILAGVQDEQFF
>TRBV2|-|TRBJ2-7
CASSPYGALNEQYF
>TRBV6-2/TRBV6-3|-|TRBJ2-5
CASSYSVTREETQYF
>TRBV7-2|-|TRBJ2-4
CASSLGGGLAKNIQYF
>TRBV30|-|TRBJ2-7
CAWRGLDGLRNEQYF
>TRBV7-6|-|TRBJ2-3
CASSPGTFADTQYF
>TRBV7-9|-|TRBJ2-2
CASSLRDTRSGELFF
>TRBV6-1|-|TRBJ2-5
CASSQIFRGGRETQYF
>TRBV4-2|TRBD1|TRBJ1-1
CASSQDQDRVNTEAFF
>TRBV6-1|TRBD1|TRBJ1-2
CASRSTGTGVYYGYTF
>TRBV18|-|TRBJ2-2
CASSPSVYTGELFF
>TRBV6-5|TRBD2|TRBJ2-3
CASSYVQRGEETQYF
>TRBV3-1|TRBD2|TRBJ2-3
CASHAGAYPTDTQYF
>TRBV6-2/TRBV6-3|TRBD2|TRBJ2-1
CASIGREGRAEQFF
>TRBV18|-|TRBJ1-2
CASSPPTRDGYTF
>TRBV5-1|-|TRBJ2-3
CASSLGTGTSEPDTQYF
>TRBV9|-|TRBJ2-1
CASSEGLTTYNEQFF
>TRBV5-5|-|TRBJ2-1
CASYNYQDYPFF
>TRBV29-1|TRBD2|TRBJ2-7
CSVPGGASYEQYF
>TRBV18|-|TRBJ2-3
CASSPRVGGATDTQYF
>TRBV20-1|-|TRBJ2-5
CSARAPLGPQETQYF
>TRBV27|-|TRBJ2-2
CASSPRGVAATGELFF
>TRBV5-4|TRBD2|TRBJ2-5
CASSPGTSGGARETQYF
>TRBV6-2/TRBV6-3|-|TRBJ2-1
CASSYWPNEQFF
>TRBV28|TRBD2|TRBJ2-7
CASSLPSGTYEQYF
>TRBV15|-|TRBJ1-2
CATSGEVRRLNYGYTF
>TRBV20-1|-|TRBJ2-7
CSANEWAVSSYEQYF
>TRBV6-5|-|TRBJ1-5
CASSYRRGGGNNQPQHF
>TRBV12-3/TRBV12-4|-|TRBJ2-1
CASSLRDFSYNEQFF
>TRBV4-2|-|TRBJ2-5
CASSQVGQGRQETQYF
>TRBV5-6|-|TRBJ2-3
CASSLGATRRTDTQYF
>TRBV5-1|TRBD2|TRBJ2-2
CASTLAGSGELFF
>TRBV12-3/TRBV12-4|-|TRBJ2-2
CASRVGVANTGELFF
>TRBV7-2|-|TRBJ2-5
CASSWIRMSGETQYF
>TRBV5-4|TRBD1|TRBJ2-2
CASSLYGTGRTGELFF
>TRBV6-1|TRBD2|TRBJ2-3
CATSERSASGLTDTQYF
>TRBV3-1|-|TRBJ1-2
CASSLWGREDRYGYTF
>TRBV5-1|TRBD1|TRBJ1-1
CASTGQNFRMATEAFF
>TRBV11-2|-|TRBJ2-2
CASSSRVKTGELFF
>TRBV7-2|-|TRBJ1-5
CASSLRQGYNQPQHF
>TRBV18|TRBD2|TRBJ2-1
CASSPPTGGWNNEQFF
>TRBV7-9|-|TRBJ1-2
CASSERTAADDYTF
>TRBV30|-|TRBJ1-1
CAWSPGPMNTEAFF
>TRBV5-1|TRBD1|TRBJ2-7
CASSPGTGIGEQYF
>TRBV7-2|TRBD2|TRBJ2-1
CASNRRPGGINEQFF